This T cell receptor beta chain was profiled in a study of OX40 agonist ivuxolimab in advanced cancers. The assay was immunoSEQ multiplex PCR, and TCRdb's table has in-frame clones only and misses some. The top ten hold 0.8% to 1% of the sample, which has around 80,000 clones, 85% to 90% seen once. CDR1 is LGHNA, CDR2 YSLEER, per germline. Trimming removed 0 bases from V and 2 bases from J, with 14 bases in between. The CDR3 consists of 16 residues. The sample in question was CD4+ or CD8+ T cells sorted from blood, obtained in a trial of the OX40 agonist ivuxolimab. The receptor was derived from an adult with an advanced solid tumor such as melanoma, head and neck, liver or kidney cancer. The chain carries TRBV4-3 and TRBJ2-7, with a possible D match to TRBD2 (6 bases). CDR3 sequence reads: CASSQDMGGSTYEQYF. The CDR3 nucleotides are TGCGCCAGCAGCCAAGATATGGGGGGTTCGACCTACGAGCAGTACTTC.